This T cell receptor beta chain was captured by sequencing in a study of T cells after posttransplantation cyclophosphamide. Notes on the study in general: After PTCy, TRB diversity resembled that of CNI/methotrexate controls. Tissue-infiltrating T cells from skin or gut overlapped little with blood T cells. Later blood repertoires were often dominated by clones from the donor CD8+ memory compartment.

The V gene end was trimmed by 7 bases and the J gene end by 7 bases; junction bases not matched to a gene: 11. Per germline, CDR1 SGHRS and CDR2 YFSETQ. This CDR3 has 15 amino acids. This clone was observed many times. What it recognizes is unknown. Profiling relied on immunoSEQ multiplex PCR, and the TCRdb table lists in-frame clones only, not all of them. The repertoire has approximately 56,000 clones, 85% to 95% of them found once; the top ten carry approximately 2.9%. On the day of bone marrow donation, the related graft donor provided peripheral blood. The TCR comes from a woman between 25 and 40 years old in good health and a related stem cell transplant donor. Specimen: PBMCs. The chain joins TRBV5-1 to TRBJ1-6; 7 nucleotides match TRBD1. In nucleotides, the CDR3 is TGCGCCAGCTCAGGGGGGCTCCGTAACAATTCACCCCTCCACTTT. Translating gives CASSGGLRNNSPLHF.